This TCR beta chain is drawn from a study of T cells in Graves' hyperthyroidism and ophthalmopathy. Amplification yielded TCR beta CDR3 regions, with RNA transcripts as the source. The primer set for the first-round RT-PCR of the TCR CDR3 was HTBI. TCRdb reprocessed the multiplex PCR reads via MiXCR and lists one record per CDR3 protein. The table lists 560,000 or so distinct CDR3 sequences, about 45% of them singletons. The germline gives CDR1 MNHEY, CDR2 SVGAGI. V lost 7 bases, J lost 1 base, and 10 bases lay in between. The CDR3 is made up of 13 amino acids. This clonotype was observed many times. This chain uses TRBV6-5 with TRBJ1-1; D remains unclear. The sample comprised peripheral blood or thyroid tissue (not recorded which). The sequence came from a woman aged 18-29 years with Graves' hyperthyroidism. This CDR3 reads CASIGPSNTEAFF. In DNA, the CDR3 is TGTGCCAGCATAGGCCCTTCGAACACTGAAGCTTTCTTT.